This entry lists 5 T cell receptor beta chains sequenced from one sample in a study of control samples from healthy donors and cancer patients. The repertoire was sequenced with immunoSEQ multiplex PCR; TCRdb's copy has only in-frame clones and lacks some. The sample consists of roughly 200,000 clones, 90% to 95% of them appearing once. Sequencing was carried out using blood. Receptors were obtained from a man aged 18 to 30 in good health.

The chain carries TRBV28 and TRBJ1-1, with D unclear. The CDR3 contains 15 residues. Between the trimmed V and J ends, which lost 6 bases and 2 bases, there was a span of 16 bases. CDR1 is MDHEN, CDR2 SYDVKM, per germline. The CDR3 here is CASSQYSVGNTEAFF. The CDR3 nucleotides are TGTGCCAGCAGCCAATACTCAGTGGGAAACACTGAAGCTTTCTTT.

This clone appeared once. The chain is built from TRBV6-1 and TRBJ1-6; D uncertain. The CDR3 runs to 11 residues. The V gene lost 3 bases and the J gene lost 11 bases, with 5 bases spanning the gap. Germline CDR1 and CDR2: MNHNS and SASEGT. This chain's CDR3 is CASSDPTPLHF. In DNA form, the CDR3 reads TGTGCCAGCAGTGATCCGACACCCCTCCACTTT.

The V gene is TRBV28, the J gene TRBJ2-1; D unclear. Germline CDR1 reads MDHEN; CDR2 reads SYDVKM. The CDR3 is 16 residues long. V was cut by 5 bases and J by 0 bases, with 14 bases left in between. Written as DNA, the CDR3 is TGTGCCAGCAGTGCCCGGCTTCCAAGCTCCTACAATGAGCAGTTCTTC. This gives the protein CASSARLPSSYNEQFF.

The gene calls are TRBV24-1 and TRBJ2-2; D unclear. This CDR3 is built from 14 residues. V was cut by 4 bases and J by 5 bases, with 10 bases left in between. Germline CDR1 and CDR2: KGHDR and SFDVKD. CDR3 sequence (DNA): TGTGCCACCAGTGACCCTAAGCTAACCGGGGAGCTGTTTTTT. Translation gives CATSDPKLTGELFF.

V and J are TRBV18 and TRBJ2-7; D unresolved. The CDR3 sequence is 13 residues long. V dropped 1 base and J dropped 0 bases, with 4 bases sitting between them. Germline-derived CDR1 and CDR2 are KGHSH and LQKENI. The CDR3 here is CASSPLSSYEQYF. The CDR3 DNA reads as TGTGCCAGCTCACCACTGAGCTCCTACGAGCAGTACTTC.